Listed below are T cell receptor beta chains from one sample, sequenced in a study of long-term antiretroviral therapy in people with HIV. TCRdb's table, derived via immunoSEQ multiplex PCR, lists solely in-frame clones and lacks some. This sample has about 16,000 clones, with 88% found just once. This sample comprised unsorted PBMCs, obtained 0.7 years before starting antiretroviral therapy. These receptors were taken from a man aged 50 to 59 with HIV. Each CDR3 is given with its conserved first and last residue. The D gene is left open where the match is weak. Some rows have no size entry. The others give once, few or many, or a class for an expanded clone.

>.|TRBD1|TRBJ1-6|TRBV6-1
CASSGQIGTAPADLHF
TGTGCCAGCAGTGGTCAAATCGGGACAGCTCCGGCGGACCTCCACTTT
>.|.|TRBJ1-6|TRBV5-1
CASSSGGPRDNSPLHF
TGCGCCAGCAGCTCGGGGGGCCCAAGGGATAATTCACCCCTCCACTTT
>.|.|TRBJ2-7|TRBV5-4
CASSRGGRSSYEQYF
TGTGCCAGCAGTAGGGGTGGCAGAAGCTCCTACGAGCAGTACTTC
>.|TRBD2|TRBJ2-3|TRBV5-4
CASSLGGGTDTQYF
TGTGCCAGCAGCTTGGGCGGGGGGACAGATACGCAGTATTTT
>.|.|TRBJ2-5|TRBV5-4
CASSLFQETQYF
TGTGCCAGCAGCTTGTTCCAGGAGACCCAGTACTTC
>.|TRBD2|TRBJ2-1|TRBV5-1
CASSLGWTSVREQFF
TGCGCCAGCAGCTTGGGTTGGACTAGCGTCCGTGAGCAGTTCTTC
>once|TRBD1|TRBJ2-7|TRBV27
CASSFGTGGREQYF
TGTGCCAGCAGTTTCGGGACAGGGGGCCGCGAGCAGTACTTC
>.|TRBD1|TRBJ1-4|TRBV6-4
CASSVTGGANEKLFF
TGTGCCAGCAGTGTCACAGGGGGCGCCAATGAAAAACTGTTTTTT
>.|.|TRBJ2-1|TRBV10-3
CAISVSGLSYNEQFF
TGTGCCATCAGTGTAAGCGGTCTATCCTACAATGAGCAGTTCTTC
>.|.|TRBJ1-1|TRBV27
CASSLRGLNTEAFF
TGTGCCAGCAGTTTGAGGGGGTTGAACACTGAAGCTTTCTTT
>.|TRBD1|TRBJ2-7|TRBV10-2
CASSRTGGAFYEQYF
TGCGCCAGCAGTCGGACAGGGGGCGCTTTCTACGAGCAGTACTTC
>.|TRBD1|TRBJ2-7|TRBV5-1
CASSVDRDSYEQYF
TGCGCCAGCAGCGTGGACAGGGACTCCTACGAGCAGTACTTC
>.|.|TRBJ2-2|TRBV7-3
CASNPTGYGELFF
TGTGCCAGCAACCCGACTGGGTACGGGGAGCTGTTTTTT
>.|TRBD2|TRBJ2-5|TRBV10-1
CASSDFDGGAQETQYF
TGCGCCAGCAGTGACTTTGACGGGGGGGCCCAAGAGACCCAGTACTTC
>few|.|TRBJ2-3|TRBV5-8
CASSLAGVGTQYF
TGTGCCAGCAGCTTGGCTGGGGTTGGTACGCAGTATTTT
>.|.|TRBJ1-5|TRBV6-5
CASSPREGMGPQHF
TGTGCCAGCAGTCCTCGGGAGGGGATGGGGCCCCAGCATTTT
>medium-sized|TRBD1|TRBJ2-7|TRBV7-6
CASSLLGQGTSEQYF
TGTGCCAGCAGCTTATTGGGACAGGGTACGAGCGAGCAGTACTTC
>.|.|TRBJ2-3|TRBV5-1
CASRSPTGHSTDTQYF
TGCGCCAGCAGGTCTCCGACAGGACACTCCACAGATACGCAGTATTTT
>.|.|TRBJ2-5|TRBV5-1
CASSLGEFRETQYF
TGCGCCAGCAGCTTGGGAGAGTTCCGGGAGACCCAGTACTTC
>.|.|TRBJ1-6|TRBV18
CASSQGHPYNSPLHF
TGTGCCAGCTCACAGGGACACCCCTATAATTCACCCCTCCACTTT
>.|.|TRBJ2-7|TRBV27
CASSPDTTYEQYF
TGTGCCAGCAGTCCCGACACCACCTACGAGCAGTACTTC
>.|.|TRBJ2-7|TRBV4-1
CASSQFGSSPGEQYF
TGCGCCAGCAGCCAATTCGGAAGCTCCCCAGGGGAGCAGTACTTC
>.|.|TRBJ1-2|TRBV5-6
CASSLRGRDNYGYTF
TGTGCCAGCAGCTTGAGGGGCAGAGATAACTATGGCTACACCTTC
>.|.|TRBJ1-1|TRBV5-1
CASSFIGFSTEAFF
TGCGCCAGCAGCTTCATAGGCTTCAGCACTGAAGCTTTCTTT
>.|.|TRBJ2-5|TRBV9
CASSPRNQETQYF
TGTGCCAGCAGCCCCCGAAATCAGGAGACCCAGTACTTC
>.|.|TRBJ2-3|TRBV6-1
CASSEASADTQYF
TGTGCCAGCAGTGAAGCCAGTGCAGATACGCAGTATTTT
>few|TRBD2|TRBJ2-7|TRBV5-4
CASSPATSRSYEQYF
TGTGCCAGCAGCCCAGCGACTAGCAGGTCCTACGAGCAGTACTTC
>.|TRBD1|TRBJ2-5|TRBV30
CAWSGTGSFSETQYF
TGTGCCTGGAGTGGGACAGGTTCTTTCTCCGAGACCCAGTACTTC
>.|.|TRBJ1-1|TRBV2
CASSGQVIAFF
TGTGCCAGCAGTGGACAGGTGATCGCTTTCTTT
>.|TRBD1|TRBJ2-7|TRBV11-3
CASSSAAREDRVSSYEQYF
TGTGCCAGCAGCTCAGCGGCGAGAGAGGACAGGGTAAGCTCCTACGAGCAGTACTTC
>.|.|TRBJ1-2|TRBV7-9
CASSGPFDNYGYTF
TGTGCCAGCAGCGGCCCTTTTGATAACTATGGCTACACCTTC
>.|TRBD1|TRBJ2-3|TRBV28
CASSLGDRGADTQYF
TGTGCCAGCAGTTTGGGGGACAGGGGAGCAGATACGCAGTATTTT
>.|.|TRBJ2-3|TRBV7-9
CASSLGTSTDTQYF
TGTGCCAGCAGCTTAGGAACTAGCACAGATACGCAGTATTTT
>.|TRBD2|TRBJ2-5|TRBV5-1
CASSLVKVAGAQETQYF
TGCGCCAGCAGCTTGGTTAAGGTAGCGGGAGCCCAAGAGACCCAGTACTTC
>.|TRBD2|TRBJ2-2|TRBV19
CASSPSGRAGELFF
TGTGCCAGTAGTCCAAGCGGGAGGGCCGGGGAGCTGTTTTTT
>.|.|TRBJ2-5|TRBV6-5
CASSYFGAQYF
TGTGCCAGCAGTTACTTTGGTGCCCAGTACTTC
>.|.|TRBJ2-7|TRBV5-1
CASSTSPLGTYEQYF
TGCGCCAGCAGCACCTCTCCCTTAGGGACCTACGAGCAGTACTTC
>.|.|TRBJ1-1|TRBV2
CASKVVAGLTEAFF
TGTGCCAGCAAAGTAGTGGCAGGTTTGACTGAAGCTTTCTTT
>.|.|TRBJ2-7|TRBV5-1
CASRPTGSSYEQYF
TGCGCCAGCAGACCTACAGGGAGCTCATACGAGCAGTACTTC
>.|.|TRBJ2-3|TRBV7-2
CAARVTRAIDTQYF
TGTGCCGCGAGGGTGACCCGGGCCATTGATACGCAGTATTTT
>.|.|TRBJ2-5|TRBV18
CASSPPSGYQETQYF
TGTGCCAGCTCACCACCTAGCGGATACCAAGAGACCCAGTACTTC
>.|.|TRBJ1-2|TRBV7-2
CASSLGRGAYGYTF
TGTGCCAGCAGCTTGGGTAGGGGCGCCTACGGCTACACCTTC
>once|.|TRBJ1-1|TRBV27
CASSAFGLAAFF
TGTGCCAGCAGTGCTTTCGGGCTGGCAGCTTTCTTT
>.|.|TRBJ2-7|TRBV19
CASSILAVNGYEQYF
TGTGCCAGTAGTATTTTAGCGGTAAACGGCTACGAGCAGTACTTC
>.|TRBD2|TRBJ2-3|TRBV7-3
CASTPGLTSTDTQYF
TGTGCCAGCACCCCGGGACTAACTAGCACAGATACGCAGTATTTT
>.|TRBD1|TRBJ1-6|TRBV5-6
CASSQPGTGYNSPLHF
TGTGCCAGCAGCCAACCCGGGACAGGCTATAATTCACCCCTCCACTTT
>.|TRBD1|TRBJ2-1|TRBV9
CASSARDRDNEQFF
TGTGCCAGCAGCGCTCGGGACAGGGACAATGAGCAGTTCTTC
>.|TRBD1|TRBJ1-1|TRBV5-1
CASSQLQGISVEAFF
TGCGCCAGCAGCCAACTACAGGGGATTTCGGTTGAAGCTTTCTTT
>.|.|TRBJ1-2|TRBV19
CASKGNYGYTF
TGTGCCAGTAAAGGCAACTATGGCTACACCTTC
>.|.|TRBJ1-1|TRBV6-5
CASSNSIGGTEAFF
TGTGCCAGCAGTAATTCCATAGGGGGCACTGAAGCTTTCTTT
>few|.|TRBJ2-7|TRBV7-2
CASSPPPLADEQYF
TGTGCCAGCAGCCCACCTCCACTAGCTGACGAGCAGTACTTC
>.|TRBD1|TRBJ1-5|TRBV19
CASSGGTGGREPQHF
TGTGCCAGTAGTGGCGGGACAGGGGGTAGGGAGCCCCAGCATTTT
>.|.|TRBJ1-2|TRBV5-1
CASSFGDVNYGYTF
TGCGCCAGCAGCTTTGGGGATGTGAACTATGGCTACACCTTC
>.|.|TRBJ2-7|TRBV9
CASSVRLGGLEQYF
TGTGCCAGCAGCGTCCGTCTTGGGGGGCTCGAGCAGTACTTC
>once|.|TRBJ1-2|TRBV30
CAWSDRPAYGYTF
TGTGCCTGGAGCGATAGGCCAGCCTATGGCTACACCTTC
>.|TRBD2|TRBJ2-3|TRBV9
CASSTRGTSGTDTQYF
TGTGCCAGCAGCACAAGGGGGACTAGCGGCACAGATACGCAGTATTTT
>.|.|TRBJ2-2|TRBV5-1
CASSRGGGSNTGELFF
TGCGCCAGCAGCCGAGGGGGCGGGAGCAACACCGGGGAGCTGTTTTTT
>once|.|TRBJ1-2|TRBV2
CASMKGFEGYTF
TGTGCCAGCATGAAGGGATTCGAAGGCTACACCTTC
>.|TRBD2|TRBJ2-3|TRBV9
CASSASGMGPDTQYF
TGTGCCAGCAGCGCCAGCGGGATGGGCCCAGATACGCAGTATTTT